Each of the 19 T cell receptor beta chains below was sequenced from the same sample in a study of Ad26.COV2.S vaccination and SARS-CoV-2 variants. Produced via immunoSEQ multiplex PCR; TCRdb's table is partial and in-frame only. The table lists approximately 340,000 clones, just over 90% of them singletons. Here the sequenced sample was peripheral blood, taken after recovery from COVID-19. The receptor set was obtained from a human donor who had recovered from COVID-19.

This chain joins TRBV16 and TRBJ1-2; D uncertain. The CDR3 is 12 residues long. The ends were cut back, 4 bases at V and 2 bases at J, with 5 bases in the middle. Germline V CDR1 and CDR2: KGHSY, FQNENV. CDR3 nucleotide sequence: TGTGCCAGCAGCCGACAAAACTATGGCTACACCTTC. This gives the protein CASSRQNYGYTF. Looking up the rest from reference TRBV16 and TRBJ1-2 gives the full variable domain: GEEVAQTPKHLVRGEGQKAKLYCAPIKGHSYVFWYQQVLKNEFKFLISFQNENVFDETGMPKERFSAKCLPNSPCSLEIQATKLEDSAVYFCASSRQNYGYTFGSGTRLTVV.

This clone was detected a few times. V usage is TRBV29-1 and J usage is TRBJ2-7, with 7 bases lining up with TRBD1. Germline trimming cut 6 bases from V and 1 base from J; bases unmatched to any gene: 3. Germline V gene data show CDR1 as SQVTM and CDR2 as ANQGSEA. The CDR3 length is 12 residues. CDR3 coding DNA: TGCAGCGTACAGGGGACGTCCTACGAGCAGTACTTC. Its translation is CSVQGTSYEQYF.

The chain combines TRBV9 with TRBJ1-1; D might be TRBD1 (5 bases). Germline assignment: CDR1 SGDLS and CDR2 YYNGEE. CDR3 length equals 13 residues. Trimming left V 3 bases short and J 2 bases short, with 8 bases between. The CDR3 DNA is TGTGCCAGCAGCGCCGACAGTAACACTGAAGCTTTCTTT. It is translated as CASSADSNTEAFF.

The rearrangement uses TRBV6-5 and TRBJ2-5; the match to TRBD1 covers 8 bases. The V gene's germline CDR1 is MNHEY and CDR2 SVGAGI. The ends lost 7 bases at V and 7 bases at J; junction bases unmatched: 11. The CDR3 contains 14 residues. The CDR3: CASTVGQGLGTQYF. The CDR3 DNA is TGTGCCAGCACCGTTGGACAGGGCTTGGGGACCCAGTACTTC.

The chain combines TRBV2 with TRBJ2-3; TRBD1 matches 8 bases. V dropped 11 bases and J dropped 3; count of bases not matched to a gene: 10. CDR3 size: 14 residues. Germline CDR1 SNHLY, CDR2 FYNNEI. The CDR3 nucleotides are TGTGCCGGCTTAGACAGGGGAAGGACAGATACGCAGTATTTT. It encodes CAGLDRGRTDTQYF.

In its sample, this clone was seen once. The chain couples TRBV5-1 to TRBJ1-1, with TRBD1 as a possible D gene (5 bases). Trimming cost V 2 bases and J 4 bases, with 6 bases left between them. Germline CDR1 and CDR2: SGHRS and YFSETQ. This CDR3 has 12 amino acids. The CDR3 sequence: CASSFQGTEAFF. CDR3 DNA sequence: TGCGCCAGCAGCTTTCAGGGCACTGAAGCTTTCTTT.

The rearrangement joins TRBV5-4 to TRBJ1-1, with no clear D. Between the trimmed V and J ends, which lost 4 bases and 1 base, there was a span of 8 bases. This CDR3 has 13 amino acids. Germline CDR1 and CDR2: SGHNT and YYREEE (reference sequence). CDR3 residues: CASSLPGNTEAFF. The CDR3, as DNA: TGTGCCAGCAGCCTTCCTGGGAACACTGAAGCTTTCTTT.

The chain carries TRBV19 and TRBJ1-6; 9 bases fit TRBD1. V dropped 5 bases and J dropped 10; count of bases not matched to a gene: 9. Germline CDR1 and CDR2: LNHDA and SQIVND (reference sequence). The CDR3 contains 15 residues. CDR3 sequence: CASSPRTGETSPLHF. CDR3 coding DNA: TGTGCCAGTAGTCCCCGGACAGGGGAGACCTCACCCCTCCACTTT. The complete variable domain, with remaining parts taken from reference TRBV19 and TRBJ1-6, reads DGGITQSPKYLFRKEGQNVTLSCEQNLNHDAMYWYRQDPGQGLRLIYYSQIVNDFQKGDIAEGYSVSREKKESFPLTVTSAQKNPTAFYLCASSPRTGETSPLHFGNGTRLTVT.

The chain carries TRBV10-3 and TRBJ1-1; no reliable D call. Per germline, CDR1 ENHRY and CDR2 SYGVKD. The CDR3 is 13 amino acids. Trimming shortened V by 11 bases and J by 1 base, and 14 bases separated the two germline ends. The CDR3 DNA is TGTGCCTCGGGAGGGCAGTCGAACACTGAAGCTTTCTTT. Translated, it gives CASGGQSNTEAFF.

This clone was seen a single time. This chain links TRBV18 with TRBJ1-1, with D tentatively TRBD1 (6 bases). Germline V lookup: CDR1 KGHSH, CDR2 LQKENI. Deletions cut 0 bases from V and 5 bases from J, with 16 bases between. The CDR3 loop spans 16 amino acids. The CDR3 DNA reads as TGTGCCAGCTCACCACCGTGGGGGGCCGGTCGAACTGAAGCTTTCTTT. This translates into CASSPPWGAGRTEAFF.

CDR3 in DNA: TGTGCAGAAGTAGGGGGAAGCACTGAAGCTTTCTTT. Amino acids: CAEVGGSTEAFF. The V gene is TRBV12-5, the J gene TRBJ1-1, with D possibly matching TRBD1 (6 bases). CDR3 length: 12 amino acids. Germline CDR1 and CDR2: LGHNT and FRNRAP.

The V call is TRBV29-1, the J call TRBJ1-1, with D possibly being TRBD1 (5 bases). Germline V lookup: CDR1 SQVTM, CDR2 ANQGSEA. Trimming shortened V by 8 bases and J by 1 base, and 8 bases separated the two germline ends. The CDR3 runs 11 residues. The CDR3 nucleotides are TGCAGCTTTCAGGGGAACACTGAAGCTTTCTTT. It is translated as CSFQGNTEAFF.

DNA for the CDR3: TGTGCCAGCAGCTTAGGCGCGGCGGATACGCAGTATTTT. This gives the protein CASSLGAADTQYF. This rearrangement joins TRBV7-2 to TRBJ2-3; D is undetermined. Germline V gene data show CDR1 as SGHTA and CDR2 as FQGNSA. The length of the CDR3 is 13 residues. The germline V and J ends were trimmed by 1 base and 6 bases, with 8 bases remaining between them.

V and J are TRBV5-4 and TRBJ1-3; D gene unclear. Germline CDR1 and CDR2: SGHNT and YYREEE (reference sequence). V lost 4 bases to trimming and J lost 0 bases, with 5 bases between them. CDR3 length: 13 amino acids. This CDR3 reads CASSHRSGNTIYF. CDR3 sequence (DNA): TGTGCCAGCAGCCACCGCTCTGGAAACACCATATATTTT.

The rearrangement uses TRBV6-4 and TRBJ2-6, with 9 positions matching TRBD1. This CDR3 is 17 amino acids long. With V trimmed by 6 bases and J by 0 bases, 6 bases remained unmatched. Germline loops: CDR1 MRHNA, CDR2 SNTAGT. CDR3 in amino acids: CASSRGQGRSGANVLTF. CDR3 in DNA: TGTGCCAGCAGCCGAGGACAGGGGCGCTCTGGGGCCAACGTCCTGACTTTC.

The chain recombines TRBV3-1 (or the pseudogene TRBV3-2) with TRBJ1-1; 11 positions agree with TRBD1. The CDR3 contains 14 residues. V dropped 4 bases and J dropped 6; count of bases not matched to a gene: 4. Germline V lookup: CDR1 LGHDT, CDR2 YNNKEL (reference sequence). The CDR3 sequence is CASSLRDRGSEAFF. The CDR3 nucleotides are TGTGCCAGCAGCCTACGGGACAGGGGGTCTGAAGCTTTCTTT.

The chain employs TRBV18 and TRBJ2-7, with TRBD2 as a possible D gene (5 bases). This CDR3 is 15 amino acids long. The germline gives CDR1 KGHSH, CDR2 LQKENI. V was cut by 5 bases and J by 3 bases, with 17 bases left in between. DNA for the CDR3: TGTGCCAGCTCAACCGGACGGGGTAGTGTCTACGAGCAGTACTTC. Its translation is CASSTGRGSVYEQYF.

The chain employs TRBV5-1 and TRBJ2-3; D unclear. Germline V gene lookup returns CDR1 SGHRS and CDR2 YFSETQ. V lost 1 base to trimming and J lost 2 bases, with 11 bases between them. This CDR3 has 15 amino acids. CDR3 sequence reads: CASSLIVGSTDTQYF. CDR3 nucleotides: TGCGCCAGCAGCTTGATTGTCGGCTCCACAGATACGCAGTATTTT.

This chain links TRBV4-2 with TRBJ2-2; 7 nucleotides align to TRBD2. The CDR3 spans 16 residues. Germline loops: CDR1 LGHNA, CDR2 YNFKEQ. J gave up 2 bases and V 1 base, and 4 bases lay outside the gene matches. Written as DNA, the CDR3 is TGTGCCAGCAGCCAAGCGGAGCGGGGTAACACCGGGGAGCTGTTTTTT. This gives the protein CASSQAERGNTGELFF.